This T cell receptor beta chain derives from a study of T cells in Graves' hyperthyroidism and ophthalmopathy. In this sample, this clonotype turned up a few times. At one end the junction does not follow the germline gene, possibly because of a read error. RNA transcripts were the template for amplifying TCR beta CDR3 regions. The HTBI primer set was used in a first-round RT-PCR of the TCR CDR3. TCRdb re-called the multiplex PCR reads with MiXCR, one entry per CDR3 protein. The sample lists 660,000 or so distinct CDR3 sequences; under 25% were seen once. Diagnosing involved the use of clinical symptoms, serum thyroxine and TRAb, thyroid ultrasound and orbital computed tomography. Material for sequencing was blood. The source is a man aged 25-45 years with Graves' ophthalmopathy.

The CDR3 nucleotides are TGTGCCAGCAGCCCTTCCTACAAGCAGTACTTC. This sequence encodes CASSPSYKQYF. V is TRBV11-2 and J is TRBJ2-7; no definite D call. The CDR3 extends over 11 amino acids. Germline loops: CDR1 SGHAT, CDR2 FQNNGV.